The rows below give T cell receptor beta chains drawn from one sample of a study of tumor and adjacent non-tumor tissue in lung cancer. MiXCR was run by TCRdb on the multiplex PCR reads, yielding one entry per CDR3 protein. Here the sample spans 90,000 to 130,000 distinct CDR3 sequences, around 82% being singletons. The sequencing sample was made of lung tumor tissue. The receptors were gathered from an older man with non-small cell lung cancer. Each CDR3 is given with its conserved first and last residue. D genes are given only for firm matches. Expanded clones are given a class, and other clones once, few, many or no size at all.

size	V	D	J	DNA	CDR3
-	TRBV5-4	-	TRBJ2-5	TGTGCCAGCAGTTTGGGTGGCACTGTTGGGACCGAGTATTTC	CASSLGGTVGTEYF
few	TRBV10-1	TRBD1	TRBJ1-1	TGCGCCAGCAGTTCCGGGACAGGGGTCAACACTGAAGCTTTCTTT	CASSSGTGVNTEAFF
large	TRBV29-1	-	TRBJ1-4	TGCAGCGTTGAAGACGGGACTAATGAAAAACTGTTTTTT	CSVEDGTNEKLFF
-	TRBV20-1	-	TRBJ2-3	TGCAGTGCCACCCGGGACAGGGATGCTAGCGGGACCATATATAAGCAGTATTTT	CSATRDRDASGTIYKQYF
-	TRBV19	-	TRBJ2-7	TGTGCCAGTAGTATCTATGAGGGGGCCTACGAGCAGTACTTC	CASSIYEGAYEQYF
once	TRBV11-2	-	TRBJ2-1	TGTGCCAGCGTTTGGGGCTCCAGCGCCACCTCCTACAATGAGAAGTTATTC	CASVWGSSATSYNEKLF
many	TRBV9	-	TRBJ1-1	TGTGCCAGCAGCGAAGACTTAATGAACACTGAAGCTTTCTTT	CASSEDLMNTEAFF
-	TRBV12-3/TRBV12-4	TRBD1	TRBJ1-1	TGTGCCAGCAGTTTTTACAGGGACAGGGAGAGAGCTGAAGCTTTCTTT	CASSFYRDRERAEAFF
-	TRBV5-5	TRBD1	TRBJ2-7	TGTGCCAGCAGCCGCCGGGACAGGGGGAGCGAGCACTACTTC	CASSRRDRGSEHYF
few	TRBV12-3/TRBV12-4	TRBD1	TRBJ2-5	TGTGCCAGCAGTTCGGACAGGGGCCAAGTGACCTCGTACTTC	CASSSDRGQVTSYF
once	TRBV29-1	-	TRBJ1-1	TGCAGCGCTGAAGATCAAGGATTGAACACTGAAGCTTTCTTT	CSAEDQGLNTEAFF
-	TRBV4-2	-	TRBJ1-2	TGTGCCAGTAGCCAAGAACCAGGGACTTATGGCGACACCTTC	CASSQEPGTYGDTF
-	TRBV6-5	-	TRBJ1-6	TGTGCCAACAGTTATTCCTACGGTAAAAATTCATCCCTCCACTTT	CANSYSYGKNSSLHF
-	TRBV6-2/TRBV6-3	-	TRBJ2-7	TGTGCCAGCGATGTCGGACTTCGAGCCTACGAGCAGTACTTC	CASDVGLRAYEQYF
-	TRBV12-5	-	TRBJ1-5	TGTGCTAGTGGATTTGACAGATATCAGCTCCAGCATTTT	CASGFDRYQLQHF
-	TRBV5-4	-	TRBJ2-3	TGTACCAGCAGTTTACAGGGTCCAGATACGGAGTATTTT	CTSSLQGPDTEYF
-	TRBV6-6	TRBD1	TRBJ1-5	TGCGGCAGCAGTATCACAGGGGGCTTCAATCAGCCCCAGCATTTT	CGSSITGGFNQPQHF
once	TRBV11-2	-	TRBJ1-4	TGTGTCAGCAGCAGATGTGGGACAAATAATGAAAAACTGTTTTTT	CVSSRCGTNNEKLFF
-	TRBV11-2	-	TRBJ1-6	TGTGCCAGCAGTTCCCAATGGCCCTATAATTCACCCCTCCACTTT	CASSSQWPYNSPLHF
-	TRBV11-3	TRBD1	TRBJ1-1	TGTGTCAGCAGCTTCCGGGACAGAACCCTGAACTCTGAATCTTTCTTT	CVSSFRDRTLNSESFF
-	TRBV5-5	TRBD1	TRBJ1-1	TGCGCCAGCATGGGACAGGTCCGGGGCACTGAAGCTTTCTTC	CASMGQVRGTEAFF
-	TRBV4-1	TRBD2	TRBJ2-7	TGCGCCAGCATCCGAACACTAGCGGGAGAGGGGGACGAGAAGTACTTC	CASIRTLAGEGDEKYF
-	TRBV6-6	-	TRBJ2-4	TGTGCCAGCGGTGGCGAGCATGGGTTCGCCAAAAACATTCAGTATTTC	CASGGEHGFAKNIQYF
-	TRBV12-3/TRBV12-4	TRBD1	TRBJ1-5	TGTGCCGGCAGAGGACAGGGTGTTGGTCAGCCCCAGCATTTT	CAGRGQGVGQPQHF
many	TRBV6-5	-	TRBJ2-1	TGTGCCAGCAGTACGAGGTCAGGGAGGTTCAATGAGCAGTTCTTC	CASSTRSGRFNEQFF
-	TRBV29-1	-	TRBJ2-7	TGTAGCGTTGAAGGGGACTGGGAGCAGTACTTC	CSVEGDWEQYF
-	TRBV6-6	TRBD1	TRBJ1-5	TGTGCTAGGAGTTACCACCGGGACAGGGATCAGCCCCAGCATTTT	CARSYHRDRDQPQHF
medium-sized	TRBV7-9	-	TRBJ1-2	TGTGCCAGCAGCTCCAGTCCACCAGGCTACACCTTC	CASSSSPPGYTF
-	TRBV6-6	TRBD1	TRBJ1-4	TGTACCAGCAGTCACACAGGGGAGCCGGTAAAACTGTTTTTT	CTSSHTGEPVKLFF
once	TRBV29-1	-	TRBJ1-1	TGCAGCGTGGGTAACGGCCGGAGCACTGAAGCTTTCTTT	CSVGNGRSTEAFF
-	TRBV5-6	TRBD2	TRBJ2-4	TGTGCCAGCAGCCACACCGGGGGGGGGAGGGCTAAAAATATTCAGTACTTC	CASSHTGGGRAKNIQYF
-	TRBV6-5	TRBD1	TRBJ1-6	TGTACCGGCAGATCCACAGGGGGCTCCTATAATTCACCCCTCCACTTT	CTGRSTGGSYNSPLHF
-	TRBV6-1	-	TRBJ1-4	TGTGCCATCAGTACAGCTCTTAATGAAAAACTGTTTTTT	CAISTALNEKLFF
-	TRBV6-2/TRBV6-3	-	TRBJ2-3	TGTGCTAGCAGTTACAGGGCCCCGCAGACAGATCCGCAGTATTTT	CASSYRAPQTDPQYF
medium-sized	TRBV11-1	-	TRBJ1-1	TGTGCCAGCAGCTTGGGACAATGGGGCGTGAACACTGAAGCTTTCTTT	CASSLGQWGVNTEAFF
-	TRBV6-6	TRBD1	TRBJ1-5	TGTGCCAGCAATTACTTCGAGTGGGGACAGAATAGCAATCAGCCTCAGCATTTT	CASNYFEWGQNSNQPQHF
-	TRBV10-3	-	TRBJ1-5	TGTGCCATCAGTGAACTTGGCGGACAGCGAGTAGATCAGCCCCAGCGTTTT	CAISELGGQRVDQPQRF
many	TRBV28	-	TRBJ2-5	TGTGCCAGCAGTTTTCGGACGGCTGGCGAGACCCAGTACTTC	CASSFRTAGETQYF
-	TRBV10-3	TRBD1	TRBJ1-5	TGTGCTTTCGGAAGAGGGGGCGTCTCTGGCAATCAGCCCCAGCATTTT	CAFGRGGVSGNQPQHF
-	TRBV4-2	-	TRBJ2-1	TGTGCCAGCAGCCAAGGAGGGACTCCCACCTACAAAGAGCAGTTCTTC	CASSQGGTPTYKEQFF
-	TRBV6-1	TRBD1	TRBJ1-6	TGTGCCAACACAGACGCGACAGGGTCGCCCGGGCCCCTCCACTTT	CANTDATGSPGPLHF
-	TRBV11-2	-	TRBJ2-7	TGTGCTAGTAGCCCCCCCGCCGGGACACCAACCTACGAGCAGCACTTC	CASSPPAGTPTYEQHF
-	TRBV11-2	TRBD2	TRBJ2-3	TGTATCAGCAGCTTAGATCTAGCGGGACGAATCACAGATACGCAGTATTTT	CISSLDLAGRITDTQYF
-	TRBV12-3/TRBV12-4	-	TRBJ2-1	TGTGCCAGCAGTTTCGGACGCCTAATTAGGGATGAGCAGTTCTTC	CASSFGRLIRDEQFF
many	TRBV11-2	-	TRBJ1-1	TGTGCCAGCAGCTTAAACAGGGAAGAAGCTTTCTTT	CASSLNREEAFF
-	TRBV12-3/TRBV12-4	-	TRBJ2-1	TGTGCCAGCAGAGCCGCAGGGAACAATGAGCAGTCCTTC	CASRAAGNNEQSF
-	TRBV10-2	TRBD1	TRBJ1-1	TGCGCCAGCAGTCCAGGGGACAGGGGAATGTACACTGAAGCTTTCTTT	CASSPGDRGMYTEAFF
-	TRBV12-5	-	TRBJ1-5	TGTGCTAGTGGTTTTGATATAAATCAGCCCCAGAATTTT	CASGFDINQPQNF
-	TRBV11-2	TRBD2	TRBJ2-3	TGTGCCAGCTGCCTGTGTGGCGGGAGGCAGTATCCTAGCACAGATAAACTGTATTTT	CASCLCGGRQYPSTDKLYF
once	TRBV5-4	-	TRBJ1-2	TGTACCAGCAGCTTGGTCACTAGCTATGGTTACACCTTC	CTSSLVTSYGYTF
-	TRBV29-1	-	TRBJ2-5	TGCAGCGTTGAGAAAAGTGAGACCCAAAACTTC	CSVEKSETQNF
-	TRBV6-1	-	TRBJ2-1	-	CASTLRWGTGSNEEFF
-	TRBV4-2	-	TRBJ1-4	TGTGTCAGCAGCCAAGATCCGAGACCTAAGTTGGATGAAAAACTGTTCTTT	CVSSQDPRPKLDEKLFF
-	TRBV4-2	TRBD1	TRBJ1-5	TGTAGCAACAGCCTTCAAGGGACAGGGGATCAGCCCCAGCATTTT	CSNSLQGTGDQPQHF
-	TRBV12-3/TRBV12-4	TRBD2	TRBJ2-7	TGTGCCAGCAGTACGACTAGCGGGGGATCCTACGAACAGTACTTC	CASSTTSGGSYEQYF
-	TRBV13	-	TRBJ2-7	TGTGCCAGCAGCCCCGAGAGGTCGGGCTACAAGCAGTACTTC	CASSPERSGYKQYF
many	TRBV28	-	TRBJ2-7	TGTGCCAGCAGTTTAGGCACTACCCTATACGAGCAGTACTTC	CASSLGTTLYEQYF